This T cell receptor (beta chain) was documented in a study of immune cell composition in non-small cell lung cancer. For the study at large: Lung adenocarcinoma or squamous carcinoma made up most tumours.

With V trimmed by 3 bases and J by 1 base, 6 bases remained unmatched. This CDR3 is built from 14 residues. From germline, CDR1 is GTSNPN and CDR2 SVGIG (reference sequence). Study-wide results and caveats: TIL tumour reactivity correlated with maximal tumour-associated clone frequency in adenocarcinoma.

The data were produced by immunoSEQ multiplex PCR, yet TCRdb's version contains in-frame clones alone and is incomplete. The data show 5,000 to 7,000 clones, 75% to 80% seen once. Comment on this clone: What it binds is not known.

Normal lung sampling was at least 3 cm from the tumour, as distant as possible. Genomic DNA came from frozen unsorted single-cell suspensions. The chain is built from TRBV30 and TRBJ2-7; 7 positions match TRBD1. Specimen: non-adjacent lung tissue. The sequence was obtained from a human donor with non-small cell lung cancer. In nucleotides, the CDR3 is TGTGCCTGGAGGAGACGACAGGGATCCTACGAGCAGTACTTC. Protein: CAWRRRQGSYEQYF.